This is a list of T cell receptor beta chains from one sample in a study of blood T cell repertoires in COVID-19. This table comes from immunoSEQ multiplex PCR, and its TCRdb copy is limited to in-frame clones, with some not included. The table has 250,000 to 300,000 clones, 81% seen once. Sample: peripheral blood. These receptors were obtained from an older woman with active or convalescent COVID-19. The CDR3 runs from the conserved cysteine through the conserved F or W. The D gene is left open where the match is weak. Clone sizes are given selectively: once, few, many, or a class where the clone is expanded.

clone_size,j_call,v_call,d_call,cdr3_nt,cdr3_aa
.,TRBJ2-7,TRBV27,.,TGTGCCAGCAGTTATACCGGGACATTGACCTACGAGCAGTACTTC,CASSYTGTLTYEQYF
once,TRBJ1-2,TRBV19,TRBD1,TGTGCCAGTAGCCCATTCCAGGGGGCAGGCTACACCTTC,CASSPFQGAGYTF
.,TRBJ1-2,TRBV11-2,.,TGTGCCAGCAGCTGGGAGGTGGGTCTAGGGTATGGCTACACCTTC,CASSWEVGLGYGYTF
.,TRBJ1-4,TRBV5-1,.,TGCGCCAGCAGCTTGAGTCAGGGACTTAATGAAAAACTGTTTTTT,CASSLSQGLNEKLFF
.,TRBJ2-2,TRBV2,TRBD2,TGTGCCAGCAGTGGATCAGCGGGGGGGCTTCGCGGCGGGGAGCTGTTTTTT,CASSGSAGGLRGGELFF
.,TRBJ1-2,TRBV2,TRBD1,TGTGCCAGCAGCGCAGACAGGGGAAACTATGGCTACACCTTC,CASSADRGNYGYTF
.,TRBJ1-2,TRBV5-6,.,TGTGCCAGCAGCTTGGGAGGGTATGGCTACACCTTC,CASSLGGYGYTF
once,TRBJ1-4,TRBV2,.,TGTGCCAGCAGTGAAAGGGGCCCAGGGGAAAAACTGTTTTTT,CASSERGPGEKLFF
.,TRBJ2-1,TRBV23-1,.,TGCGCCAGCAGTCCGCGACAGAACTTAGGTTCCTACAATGAGCAGTTCTTC,CASSPRQNLGSYNEQFF
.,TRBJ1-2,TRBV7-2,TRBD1,TGTGCCAGCAGCTCCGACAGGGTGGGGGGCTACACCTTC,CASSSDRVGGYTF
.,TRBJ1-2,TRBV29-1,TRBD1,TGCAGCGTTGGGACAGGGGGCACCCCTAACTATGGCTACACCTTC,CSVGTGGTPNYGYTF
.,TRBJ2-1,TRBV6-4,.,TGTGCCAGCAGTGACTCTCAGGGCCAGTACAATGAGCAGTTCTTC,CASSDSQGQYNEQFF
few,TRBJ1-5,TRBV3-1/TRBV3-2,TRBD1,TGTGCCAGCAGCCTTGGGACAGGGGGGAGGGTCAATCAGCCCCAGCATTTT,CASSLGTGGRVNQPQHF
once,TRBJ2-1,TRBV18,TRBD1,TGTGCCAGCTCATGGGACAGGGGGGCCTACAATGAGCAGTTCTTC,CASSWDRGAYNEQFF
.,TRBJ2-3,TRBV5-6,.,TGTGCCAGCAACCTGGGCCGGGGAACTAGCACAGATACGCAGTATTTT,CASNLGRGTSTDTQYF
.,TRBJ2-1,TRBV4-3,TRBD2,TGCGCCAGCAGCCAAGATCCTGCGGGCGGGGGGTCGTACAATGAGCAGTTCTTC,CASSQDPAGGGSYNEQFF
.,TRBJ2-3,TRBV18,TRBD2,TGTGCCAGCTCGCGGGGGAGCACAGATACGCAGTATTTT,CASSRGSTDTQYF